The 20 T cell receptor beta chains below come from one sample, sequenced in a study of shared clonotypes between healthy human individuals. The method was immunoSEQ multiplex PCR; TCRdb's version includes in-frame clones alone and lacks a portion of them. The sample holds 850,000 to 1,200,000 clones, 65% to 75% seen once. The sequenced sample consisted of memory CD4+ T cells sorted from blood. As for subset: CD45RA-negative fraction. The receptors derive from a man aged 18 to 30 in good health.

J is TRBJ2-7 and V is TRBV5-4, with D uncertain. Trimming cost V 4 bases and J 10 bases, with 21 bases left between them. The CDR3 loop spans 14 amino acids. Germline V gene sequence: CDR1 SGHNT, CDR2 YYREEE (reference sequence). The CDR3 region is CASSTKGTRAGQYF. Written as DNA, the CDR3 is TGTGCCAGCAGCACTAAGGGAACCAGAGCAGGCCAGTACTTC.

The V call is TRBV27, the J call TRBJ2-7; D is perhaps TRBD1 (5 bases). V was shortened by 6 bases and J by 3 bases, with 9 bases between the two germline ends. Germline loops: CDR1 MNHEY, CDR2 SMNVEV (reference sequence). The CDR3 extends over 12 amino acids. DNA of the CDR3: TGTGCCAGCAGGTCCAGGGACTACGAGCAGTACTTC. Amino acid sequence: CASRSRDYEQYF.

The chain is built from TRBV7-2 and TRBJ1-4; D is uncertain. This CDR3 is 16 amino acids long. The germline gives CDR1 SGHTA, CDR2 FQGNSA. V was trimmed by 5 bases and J by 0 bases, leaving 13 bases between them. In nucleotides, the CDR3 is TGTGCCAGCAGCCCTTCCCGACTCTCAACTAATGAAAAACTGTTTTTT. It yields the protein CASSPSRLSTNEKLFF. Using reference TRBV7-2 and TRBJ1-4 for the parts outside the CDR3, the full variable domain is GAGVSQSPSNKVTEKGKDVELRCDPISGHTALYWYRQSLGQGLEFLIYFQGNSAPDKSGLPSDRFSAERTGGSVSTLTIQRTQQEDSAVYLCASSPSRLSTNEKLFFGSGTQLSVL.

The rearrangement joins TRBV4-1 to TRBJ1-6, with D unclear. Germline CDR1 MGHRA, CDR2 YSYEKL. This CDR3 is 16 amino acids long. The V gene lost 4 bases and the J gene lost 3 bases, with 13 bases spanning the gap. The CDR3 protein is CASSPPRALYNSPLHF. The CDR3 DNA reads TGCGCCAGCAGCCCCCCGCGGGCACTCTATAATTCACCCCTCCACTTT.

Details on this clone: In the same sample, other DNA sequences code for this CDR3. This chain connects TRBV30 to TRBJ2-5, with unresolved D. The V gene lost 2 bases and the J gene lost 5 bases, with 6 bases spanning the gap. The germline gives CDR1 GTSNPN, CDR2 SVGIG (reference sequence). The CDR3 is 11 amino acids. DNA for the CDR3: TGTGCCTGGAGTACTCGTGAGACCCAGTACTTC. Its protein product is CAWSTRETQYF.

This chain joins TRBV7-2 and TRBJ1-6, with 7 bases aligning to TRBD1. The germline gives CDR1 SGHTA, CDR2 FQGNSA. CDR3 length: 14 residues. Germline trimming cut 5 bases from V and 5 bases from J; bases unmatched to any gene: 3. The CDR3: CASSRGTDNSPLHF. The CDR3 DNA reads TGTGCCAGCAGCCGCGGGACAGATAATTCACCCCTCCACTTT. The variable domain in full, completed from reference TRBV7-2 and TRBJ1-6, reads GAGVSQSPSNKVTEKGKDVELRCDPISGHTALYWYRQSLGQGLEFLIYFQGNSAPDKSGLPSDRFSAERTGGSVSTLTIQRTQQEDSAVYLCASSRGTDNSPLHFGNGTRLTVT.

The rearrangement uses TRBV5-1 and TRBJ1-2; D might be TRBD1 (5 bases). This CDR3 is built from 15 residues. The V and J ends lost 5 bases and 2 bases respectively, with 16 bases between them. Germline CDR1 is SGHRS and CDR2 is YFSETQ. CDR3 nucleotide sequence: TGCGCCAGCAGGGGGCAGGTCTTTACCAACTATGGCTACACCTTC. This gives the protein CASRGQVFTNYGYTF.

The chain uses TRBV7-2 and TRBJ2-7; perhaps TRBD2 as D (5 bases). Trimming removed 4 bases at V and 4 bases at J, with 14 bases between. The CDR3 is made up of 14 amino acids. The germline V gene has CDR1 SGHTA and CDR2 FQGNSA. CDR3 region: CASSSLETGYEQYF. The CDR3 nucleotides are TGTGCCAGCAGCTCGCTTGAGACGGGGTACGAGCAGTACTTC.

The rearrangement uses TRBV5-1 and TRBJ2-1, with TRBD1 matching over 7 bases. Germline-derived CDR1 and CDR2 are SGHRS and YFSETQ. CDR3 size: 11 residues. V shed 4 bases and J 15 bases; nucleotides not matched to a gene: 7. This CDR3 is CASSGGQVPFF. CDR3 nucleotides: TGCGCCAGCAGCGGAGGACAGGTGCCGTTCTTC.

The J gene is TRBJ1-2, the V gene TRBV18; a weak D match, TRBD1 (5 bases). Germline loops: CDR1 KGHSH, CDR2 LQKENI. V was clipped by 3 bases and J by 9 bases, with 11 bases between them. There are 12 residues in the CDR3. CDR3 sequence reads: CASSPGQGSYTF. The CDR3 DNA reads TGTGCCAGCTCACCTGGGCAGGGAAGCTACACCTTC.

The J gene is TRBJ2-1, the V gene TRBV7-2; 8 nucleotides line up with TRBD2. V lost 2 bases to trimming and J lost 5 bases; unmatched junction nucleotides: 5. Germline V lookup: CDR1 SGHTA, CDR2 FQGNSA. The CDR3 sequence is 15 residues long. In DNA, the CDR3 is TGTGCCAGCAGCTTAAGCGGGGGTGTCCACAATGAGCAGTTCTTC. This encodes CASSLSGGVHNEQFF.

The chain joins TRBV19 to TRBJ2-1, with 8 bases lining up with TRBD2. V lost 5 bases to trimming and J lost 0 bases; unmatched junction nucleotides: 15. Germline V gene sequence: CDR1 LNHDA, CDR2 SQIVND (reference sequence). CDR3 length: 19 amino acids. CDR3 sequence: CASSGSAGGHVRSYNEQFF. The CDR3 region has the DNA TGTGCCAGTAGTGGGAGCGCGGGGGGCCATGTTCGCTCCTACAATGAGCAGTTCTTC.

CDR3 in DNA: TGTGCCAGCAGCTTAGGGGGACTAGCGGGGGACCAAGAGACCCAGTACTTC. Its protein is CASSLGGLAGDQETQYF. The chain uses TRBV11-2 and TRBJ2-5, with 14 bases matching TRBD2. The trim removed 1 base at V and 0 bases at J, leaving 1 base unmatched. CDR1 is SGHAT and CDR2 is FQNNGV in the germline V gene. The CDR3 spans 17 residues.

V and J are TRBV7-2 and TRBJ2-7, with 7 bases lining up with TRBD2. V lost 5 bases to trimming and J lost 2 bases; unmatched junction nucleotides: 6. The CDR3 sequence is 14 residues long. Per germline, CDR1 SGHTA and CDR2 FQGNSA. The CDR3 sequence: CASSRSSGTYEQYF. The CDR3 bases are TGTGCCAGCAGCAGATCTAGCGGCACCTACGAGCAGTACTTC.

The V call is TRBV4-3, the J call TRBJ1-5, with TRBD1 matching 7 bases. The CDR3 loop spans 15 amino acids. Germline lookup yields CDR1 LGHNA and CDR2 YSLEER. V lost 1 base, J lost 8 bases, and 8 bases stayed unmatched. The DNA for the CDR3 is TGCGCCAGCAGCCAAGGGAGACAGGGTATGGAGCCCCAGCATTTT. Protein product: CASSQGRQGMEPQHF.

This clone was detected once. The rearrangement joins TRBV19 to TRBJ2-7; 7 bases agree with TRBD2. J lost 1 base, V lost 5 bases, and 5 bases had no gene match. Germline lookup yields CDR1 LNHDA and CDR2 SQIVND (reference sequence). The CDR3 runs 14 residues. CDR3 sequence reads: CASSWDYGSYEQYF. The DNA for the CDR3 is TGTGCCAGTAGTTGGGACTACGGATCCTACGAGCAGTACTTC. Supplemented by reference TRBV19 and TRBJ2-7, the full variable domain reads DGGITQSPKYLFRKEGQNVTLSCEQNLNHDAMYWYRQDPGQGLRLIYYSQIVNDFQKGDIAEGYSVSREKKESFPLTVTSAQKNPTAFYLCASSWDYGSYEQYFGPGTRLTVT.

The chain recombines TRBV27 with TRBJ2-3; D gene unclear. Trimming removed 7 bases at V and 0 bases at J, with 5 bases between. CDR3 length: 12 residues. Germline V gene data show CDR1 as MNHEY and CDR2 as SMNVEV (reference sequence). This CDR3 reads CASKGSTDTQYF. The DNA of the CDR3 is TGTGCCAGCAAAGGGAGCACAGATACGCAGTATTTT.

This chain joins TRBV18 and TRBJ2-7; 9 bases map to TRBD1. The CDR3 covers 14 residues. Germline trimming cut 6 bases from V and 7 bases from J; bases unmatched to any gene: 10. Germline CDR1 reads KGHSH; CDR2 reads LQKENI. The CDR3 DNA reads as TGTGCCAGCTCCGAGGGACAGGGTGCTAGGGAGCAGTACTTC. Encoded protein: CASSEGQGAREQYF.

CDR3 region: CASSRWGGRADTQYF. The CDR3 bases are TGTGCCAGCAGCAGATGGGGTGGACGGGCGGATACGCAGTATTTT. V is TRBV2 and J is TRBJ2-3; D gene uncertain. This CDR3 has 15 amino acids. Germline V gene lookup returns CDR1 SNHLY and CDR2 FYNNEI. Trimming cost V 6 bases and J 6 bases, with 19 bases left between them. The whole variable domain, filled in from reference TRBV2 and TRBJ2-3, reads EPEVTQTPSHQVTQMGQEVILRCVPISNHLYFYWYRQILGQKVEFLVSFYNNEISEKSEIFDDQFSVERPDGSNFTLKIRSTKLEDSAMYFCASSRWGGRADTQYFGPGTRLTVL.

V is TRBV15 and J is TRBJ2-3; 12 bases agree with TRBD1. The germline V gene has CDR1 LNHNV and CDR2 YYDKDF (reference sequence). The CDR3 covers 14 residues. Trimming cost V 9 bases and J 6 bases; bases outside gene matches: 7. The CDR3 DNA follows: TGTGCCACGAGAGGGACAGGGGGCGCGGATACGCAGTATTTT. This translates into CATRGTGGADTQYF.